The entry below gives a single TCR beta chain sequence along with its context. The data originate from a study of blood T cell repertoires in COVID-19. TCRdb's table, derived via immunoSEQ multiplex PCR, lists solely in-frame clones and lacks some. The sample lists more than 200,000 clones, 75% to 95% occurring once. The CDR3 runs to 15 residues. Germline V gene lookup returns CDR1 SGDLS and CDR2 YYNGEE. Trimming took off 1 base at V and 5 bases at J, with 13 bases between the two ends. The source material was PBMCs or T cells enriched from blood (not recorded which). The origin of this receptor is a woman aged 18-29 years who had recovered from COVID-19. V usage is TRBV9 and J usage is TRBJ1-5; D may be TRBD1 (6 bases). CDR3 DNA sequence: TGTGCCAGCAGCGTAACAGGGAATGTTCATCAGCCCCAGCATTTT. It translates to CASSVTGNVHQPQHF.